This TCR beta chain appears in the sequencing data of a study of cytomegalovirus exposure and HLA in healthy donors. The PCR had 60 Vbeta and 13 Jbeta primers. Some clones are missing from TCRdb's copy, which holds only in-frame ones; the method was immunoSEQ multiplex PCR. The table records approximately 150,000 clones, more than 65% of them present only once. Trimming pared 10 bases from V and 7 bases from J, leaving 16 bases between. The CDR3 is 12 amino acids. Per germline, CDR1 SEHNR and CDR2 FQNEAQ (reference sequence). The origin of this receptor is a woman aged 40 to 50 in good health and CMV-seropositive. The chain couples TRBV7-9 to TRBJ1-1; tentative D call: TRBD1 (5 bases). The sequencing sample was made of PBMCs. The CDR3 is CANDRVGGEAFF. As DNA, the CDR3 is TGTGCCAACGACAGAGTGGGGGGTGAAGCTTTCTTT.